The clone carrying this T cell receptor (beta chain) appeared many times. The data are from a study of read filtering for tumor transcriptome and immune sequencing. This library used roughly 430 ng RNA and molecular barcoded adaptors spanning alpha/delta and beta/gamma chains. TCRdb reprocessed the reads with MiXCR, giving one entry per CDR3 protein. The table shows about 60,000 distinct CDR3 sequences, with about 15% occurring only once. This receptor was taken from a donor aged 40 or older with multiple myeloma. Input material: a population of CD138-negative cells sorted from bone marrow.

The CDR3 DNA reads as TGCAGTGCTAGAGAGACAGGAACGGATTTCTACGAGCAGTACTTC. Encoded protein: CSARETGTDFYEQYF. The chain is built from TRBV20-1 and TRBJ2-7; TRBD1 is a possible D gene (6 bases). Germline V gene data show CDR1 as DFQATT and CDR2 as SNEGSKA (reference sequence). Trimming shortened V by 0 bases and J by 3 bases, and 15 bases separated the two germline ends. CDR3 length equals 15 residues.